One sample yielded the 28 T cell receptor beta chains listed below, sequenced in a study of blood T cell repertoires in COVID-19. The protocol was immunoSEQ multiplex PCR, while the TCRdb copy is restricted to in-frame clones and leaves out a portion. The sample consists of approximately 290,000 clones, around 82% of them appearing once. The sample taken for sequencing was peripheral blood. Receptor source: a person aged 70 to 85 with COVID-19, enrolled during active disease.

This clone was picked up a small number of times. The rearrangement joins TRBV27 to TRBJ2-1, with 10 bases aligning to TRBD2. Trimming removed 5 bases from V and 7 bases from J; junction bases left unmatched: 8. Per germline, CDR1 MNHEY and CDR2 SMNVEV (reference sequence). The CDR3 extends over 15 amino acids. The CDR3 bases are TGTGCCAGCAGTGTCTGGCTAGCGGGAGAGAATGAGCAGTTCTTC. This translates into CASSVWLAGENEQFF.

This clone was found once. V is TRBV4-1 and J is TRBJ1-1; a possible D gene is TRBD1 (5 bases). The CDR3 spans 14 residues. Trimming left V 1 base short and J 3 bases short, with 9 bases between. Germline CDR1 and CDR2: MGHRA and YSYEKL. CDR3 amino acids: CASSQVLGHTEAFF. CDR3 sequence (DNA): TGCGCCAGCAGCCAAGTATTGGGGCACACTGAAGCTTTCTTT.

This rearrangement joins TRBV5-1 to TRBJ2-7; 9 bases agree with TRBD1. V was clipped by 5 bases and J by 5 bases; unmatched bases: 11. This CDR3 has 15 amino acids. Germline V lookup: CDR1 SGHRS, CDR2 YFSETQ. The CDR3 DNA is TGCGCCAGCAGGAACTCCGGGACAGGGACGGACGAGCAGTACTTC. It codes for CASRNSGTGTDEQYF.

J is TRBJ2-3 and V is TRBV10-3; a possible D gene is TRBD1 (5 bases). The CDR3 totals 13 residues. In germline, CDR1 is ENHRY, CDR2 SYGVKD. V lost 0 bases and J 14 bases, leaving 15 bases between the germline ends. This CDR3 reads CAISESRTPRRYF. The CDR3 DNA is TGTGCCATCAGTGAGTCGAGGACACCCCGGAGGTATTTT.

The chain couples TRBV7-2 to TRBJ2-2; a weak D match, TRBD1 (5 bases). The V gene lost 1 base and the J gene lost 7 bases, with 7 bases spanning the gap. The CDR3 spans 13 residues. CDR1 SGHTA and CDR2 FQGNSA come from the germline V gene. The CDR3 spells CASSLVRGGELFF. The CDR3, as DNA: TGTGCCAGCAGCTTAGTTAGGGGCGGGGAGCTGTTTTTT.

The chain recombines TRBV19 with TRBJ2-2; 9 nucleotides match TRBD1. The length of the CDR3 is 14 residues. Germline values: CDR1 LNHDA, CDR2 SQIVND (reference sequence). J gave up 7 bases and V 6 bases, and 6 bases lay outside the gene matches. The CDR3 bases are TGTGCCAGTAGGTTGGGACAGGGAGGCGGGGAGCTGTTTTTT. This encodes CASRLGQGGGELFF.

The J gene is TRBJ2-7, the V gene TRBV4-1; 8 positions agree with TRBD1. This CDR3 region has 15 residues. Germline V CDR1 and CDR2: MGHRA, YSYEKL. Trimming cost V 1 base and J 2 bases; bases outside gene matches: 4. CDR3 coding DNA: TGCGCCAGCAGCCAAGGACAGGGGCCGGCCTACGAGCAGTACTTC. The encoded protein is CASSQGQGPAYEQYF.

The chain carries TRBV5-4 and TRBJ2-1; the D gene is possibly TRBD1 (5 bases). The CDR3 is 15 amino acids. Trimming pared 4 bases from V and 3 bases from J, leaving 14 bases between. Germline V gene sequence: CDR1 SGHNT, CDR2 YYREEE (reference sequence). The DNA for the CDR3 is TGTGCCAGCAGCCTGGACACTAACCTCTACAATGAGCAGTTCTTC. Encoded protein: CASSLDTNLYNEQFF. Based on the CDR3 plus reference TRBV5-4 and TRBJ2-1, the full variable domain is ETGVTQSPTHLIKTRGQQVTLRCSSQSGHNTVSWYQQALGQGPQFIFQYYREEENGRGNFPPRFSGLQFPNYSSELNVNALELDDSALYLCASSLDTNLYNEQFFGPGTRLTVL.

The chain recombines TRBV7-8 with TRBJ1-1; D is ambiguous. In germline, CDR1 is SGHVS, CDR2 FQNEAQ. V shed 3 bases and J shed 1 base, with 6 bases lying between them. The CDR3 runs to 13 residues. The CDR3 DNA reads as TGTGCCAGCAGCTTCACGGGGAACACTGAAGCTTTCTTT. Protein sequence: CASSFTGNTEAFF.

This chain connects TRBV2 to TRBJ2-7, with TRBD2 matching over 15 bases. The germline gives CDR1 SNHLY, CDR2 FYNNEI. V lost 8 bases and J lost 7; bases outside the gene matches: 6. The CDR3 covers 14 residues. The CDR3 coding sequence is TGTGCCAGCCGGACTAGCGGGGGGGTGGTGGAGCAGTACTTC. Protein: CASRTSGGVVEQYF. Full variable domain (rest looked up from reference TRBV2 and TRBJ2-7): EPEVTQTPSHQVTQMGQEVILRCVPISNHLYFYWYRQILGQKVEFLVSFYNNEISEKSEIFDDQFSVERPDGSNFTLKIRSTKLEDSAMYFCASRTSGGVVEQYFGPGTRLTVT.

The chain is built from TRBV18 and TRBJ2-3; 9 bases map to TRBD2. With 6 bases clipped from V and 0 bases from J, the junction kept 1 base outside the gene matches. Germline lookup yields CDR1 KGHSH and CDR2 LQKENI. This CDR3 contains 14 residues. Here the CDR3 DNA reads TGTGCCAGCTCGCTAGCGGGGAGCACAGATACGCAGTATTTT. This translates into CASSLAGSTDTQYF.

The V and J genes are TRBV20-1 and TRBJ2-5, with D maybe TRBD1 (5 bases). The CDR3 is made up of 11 amino acids. The V gene lost 7 bases and the J gene lost 3 bases, with 9 bases spanning the gap. Germline V gives CDR1 DFQATT, CDR2 SNEGSKA (reference sequence). In DNA, the CDR3 is TGCAGTGAACAGGCCGAAGAGACCCAGTACTTC. It specifies CSEQAEETQYF.

CDR3: CATSRGWGLQETQYF. As DNA, the CDR3 is TGTGCCACCAGCAGAGGTTGGGGGCTTCAAGAGACCCAGTACTTC. The rearrangement links TRBV15 to TRBJ2-5; tentative D call: TRBD1 (6 bases). The CDR3 spans 15 residues. The V and J ends lost 1 base and 2 bases respectively, with 11 bases between them. CDR1 LNHNV and CDR2 YYDKDF come from the germline V gene (reference sequence).

The J gene is TRBJ1-2, the V gene TRBV19, with 9 bases lining up with TRBD1. This CDR3 spans 15 amino acids. The germline CDR1 and CDR2 sequences are LNHDA and SQIVND (reference sequence). The trim removed 5 bases at V and 0 bases at J, leaving 4 bases unmatched. The CDR3 loop reads CASSGRTGANYGYTF. In DNA form, the CDR3 reads TGTGCCAGTAGTGGACGGACAGGGGCTAACTATGGCTACACCTTC.

This clone was detected ten times or more. The chain joins TRBV4-1 to TRBJ1-4; TRBD1 aligns across 7 bases. Germline lookup yields CDR1 MGHRA and CDR2 YSYEKL. The V segment lost 3 bases and the J segment 0 bases; nucleotides outside the gene matches: 1. The CDR3 is 15 amino acids. The CDR3 loop is CASSHQGATNEKLFF. In DNA form, the CDR3 reads TGCGCCAGCAGCCACCAGGGGGCAACTAATGAAAAACTGTTTTTT.

The chain combines TRBV6-5 with TRBJ1-1; D unresolved. Germline values: CDR1 MNHEY, CDR2 SVGAGI. The CDR3 loop spans 13 amino acids. Trimming shortened V by 6 bases and J by 3 bases, and 11 bases separated the two germline ends. CDR3 protein: CASRAAWDTEAFF. The CDR3 DNA reads as TGTGCCAGCAGGGCAGCGTGGGACACTGAAGCTTTCTTT.

The chain uses TRBV12-3 or TRBV12-4 and TRBJ1-1; no definite D call. The length of the CDR3 is 12 residues. V was pared by 6 bases and J by 1 base, with 6 bases between. The CDR3 region is CASRHRNTEAFF. CDR3 sequence (DNA): TGTGCCAGCAGACACAGGAACACTGAAGCTTTCTTT.

The V gene is TRBV30, the J gene TRBJ1-2; possibly TRBD1 for D (6 bases). Germline assignment: CDR1 GTSNPN and CDR2 SVGIG (reference sequence). The CDR3 runs 13 residues. Trimming left V 0 bases short and J 6 bases short, with 11 bases between. The CDR3 protein is CAWSVFSGDGYTF. The DNA for the CDR3 is TGTGCCTGGAGTGTCTTTTCAGGGGATGGCTACACCTTC.

The gene calls are TRBV18 and TRBJ2-7; TRBD2 aligns across 7 bases. The germline V gene encodes CDR1 KGHSH and CDR2 LQKENI. This CDR3 is 14 amino acids long. V lost 3 bases and J lost 5; bases outside the gene matches: 7. CDR3 nucleotides: TGTGCCAGCTCACCGGGGGGGGTATTCGACGAGCAGTACTTC. This gives the protein CASSPGGVFDEQYF.

This sequence joins TRBV3-1 (or the pseudogene TRBV3-2) and TRBJ2-7; D may be TRBD2 (6 bases). The CDR3 totals 15 residues. CDR1 LGHDT and CDR2 YNNKEL come from the germline V gene (reference sequence). V lost 9 bases to trimming and J lost 4 bases, with 22 bases between them. The CDR3 nucleotides read TGTGCCAGGGCCCCCGGGGGTTCTCGGTTTTACGAGCAGTACTTC. This encodes CARAPGGSRFYEQYF.

The rearrangement links TRBV6-2 or TRBV6-3 to TRBJ2-2; D gene uncertain. Per germline, CDR1 MNHEY and CDR2 SVGEGT. The length of the CDR3 is 15 residues. V dropped 4 bases and J dropped 3 bases, with 12 bases sitting between them. CDR3 amino acids: CASSFRGPHTGELFF. The CDR3 DNA reads as TGTGCCAGCAGTTTTAGAGGCCCCCACACCGGGGAGCTGTTTTTT.

The CDR3, as DNA: TGTGCCAGCTCACCGAGGGACAGATTAGCAACTAATGAAAAACTGTTTTTT. It codes for CASSPRDRLATNEKLFF. This sequence joins TRBV18 and TRBJ1-4; 7 nucleotides agree with TRBD1. With V trimmed by 3 bases and J by 0 bases, 7 bases remained unmatched. Germline V gives CDR1 KGHSH, CDR2 LQKENI. This CDR3 spans 17 amino acids.

The table lists this clone with a count of one. The chain couples TRBV6-2 or TRBV6-3 to TRBJ2-1; TRBD1 might be the D (5 bases). This CDR3 is built from 15 residues. V was trimmed by 1 base and J by 4 bases, leaving 11 bases between them. Germline V CDR1 and CDR2: MNHEY, SVGEGT. CDR3 nucleotide sequence: TGTGCCAGCAGTTACTGGAGACAGACATACAATGAGCAGTTCTTC. It yields the protein CASSYWRQTYNEQFF.

The chain links TRBV7-3 to TRBJ2-3; possibly TRBD2 for D (6 bases). Between the trimmed V and J ends, which lost 3 bases and 1 base, there was a span of 8 bases. This CDR3 is built from 14 residues. CDR1 and CDR2 from the germline V gene are SGHTA and FQGTGA. CDR3 residues: CASSFSSGTDTQYF. The CDR3 nucleotides are TGTGCCAGCAGCTTCTCTAGCGGCACAGATACGCAGTATTTT.

CDR3 amino acids: CASSLTGQASGNTIYF. The CDR3 DNA is TGTGCCAGCAGCTTAACCGGACAGGCCTCTGGAAACACCATATATTTT. This rearrangement joins TRBV7-8 to TRBJ1-3; TRBD1 agrees at 7 bases. J was trimmed by 0 bases and V by 2 bases; bases with no gene match: 4. CDR1 and CDR2 from the germline V gene are SGHVS and FQNEAQ. The CDR3 covers 16 residues.

The chain employs TRBV19 and TRBJ1-2; weak D call: TRBD1 (6 bases). Per the germline V gene, CDR1 is LNHDA and CDR2 is SQIVND (reference sequence). The CDR3 is made up of 11 amino acids. V lost 4 bases, J lost 8 bases, and 8 bases lay in between. Here the CDR3 reads CASSKGQGYTF. CDR3 in DNA: TGTGCCAGTAGTAAAGGACAGGGCTACACCTTC. The variable domain in full, completed from reference TRBV19 and TRBJ1-2, reads DGGITQSPKYLFRKEGQNVTLSCEQNLNHDAMYWYRQDPGQGLRLIYYSQIVNDFQKGDIAEGYSVSREKKESFPLTVTSAQKNPTAFYLCASSKGQGYTFGSGTRLTVV.

The rearrangement links TRBV19 to TRBJ1-4, with TRBD1 identical over 7 bases. The CDR3 spans 15 residues. Germline V gene sequence: CDR1 LNHDA, CDR2 SQIVND (reference sequence). Trimming at V came to 2 bases and at J to 5 bases, leaving 5 bases not matched to a gene. Here the CDR3 DNA reads TGTGCCAGTAGTATATCACAGGGGATGAATGAAAAACTGTTTTTT. Its protein is CASSISQGMNEKLFF.

V and J are TRBV28 and TRBJ2-3; no clear D gene. Germline V gene lookup returns CDR1 MDHEN and CDR2 SYDVKM. The CDR3 consists of 16 residues. Trimming took off 7 bases at V and 3 bases at J, with 20 bases between the two ends. As DNA, the CDR3 is TGTGCCAGCATTCACAGTTTCTCCCCCCGGACAGATACGCAGTATTTT. Protein sequence: CASIHSFSPRTDTQYF.